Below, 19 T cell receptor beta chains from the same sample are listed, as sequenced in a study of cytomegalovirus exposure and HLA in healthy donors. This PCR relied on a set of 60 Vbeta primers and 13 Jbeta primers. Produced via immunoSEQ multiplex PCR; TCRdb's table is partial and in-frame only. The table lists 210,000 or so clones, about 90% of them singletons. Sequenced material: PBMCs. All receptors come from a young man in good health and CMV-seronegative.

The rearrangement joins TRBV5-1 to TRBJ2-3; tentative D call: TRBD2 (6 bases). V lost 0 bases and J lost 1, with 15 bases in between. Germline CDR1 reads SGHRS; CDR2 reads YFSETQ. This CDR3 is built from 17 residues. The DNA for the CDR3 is TGCGCCAGCAGCTTGGCTCCTTTGTGGGGGGGCACAGATACGCAGTATTTT. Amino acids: CASSLAPLWGGTDTQYF.

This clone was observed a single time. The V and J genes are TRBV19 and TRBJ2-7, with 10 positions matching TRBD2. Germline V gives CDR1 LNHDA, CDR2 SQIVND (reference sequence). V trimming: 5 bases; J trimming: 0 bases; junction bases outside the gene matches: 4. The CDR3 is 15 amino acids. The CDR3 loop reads CASSYSSGSSYEQYF. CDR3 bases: TGTGCCAGTAGTTATTCTAGCGGGAGCTCCTACGAGCAGTACTTC.

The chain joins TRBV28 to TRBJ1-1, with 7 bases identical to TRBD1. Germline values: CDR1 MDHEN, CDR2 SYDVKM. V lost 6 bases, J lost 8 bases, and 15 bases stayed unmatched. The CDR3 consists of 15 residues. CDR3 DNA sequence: TGTGCCAGCAGACCGCGACAGGGACGGCCCTACGAAGCTTTCTTT. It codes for CASRPRQGRPYEAFF.

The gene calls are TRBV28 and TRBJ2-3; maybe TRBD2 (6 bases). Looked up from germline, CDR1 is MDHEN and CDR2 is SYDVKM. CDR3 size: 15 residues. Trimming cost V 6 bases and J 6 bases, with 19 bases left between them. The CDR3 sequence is CASSLRGDLADTQYF. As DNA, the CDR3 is TGTGCCAGCAGCTTAAGAGGGGATCTAGCGGATACGCAGTATTTT.

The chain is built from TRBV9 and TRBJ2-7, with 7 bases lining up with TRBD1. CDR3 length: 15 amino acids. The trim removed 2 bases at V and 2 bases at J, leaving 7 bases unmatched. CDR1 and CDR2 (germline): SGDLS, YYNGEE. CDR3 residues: CASSVGDRGPYEQYF. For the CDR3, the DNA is TGTGCCAGCAGCGTTGGGGACAGAGGACCCTACGAGCAGTACTTC.

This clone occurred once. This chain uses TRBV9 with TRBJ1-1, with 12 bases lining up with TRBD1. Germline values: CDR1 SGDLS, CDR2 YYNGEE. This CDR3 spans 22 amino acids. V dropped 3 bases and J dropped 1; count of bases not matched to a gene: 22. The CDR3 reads CASSGRPPGQGALAMRNTEAFF. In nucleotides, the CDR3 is TGTGCCAGCAGCGGGCGGCCCCCGGGACAGGGGGCCTTGGCGATGAGGAACACTGAAGCTTTCTTT.

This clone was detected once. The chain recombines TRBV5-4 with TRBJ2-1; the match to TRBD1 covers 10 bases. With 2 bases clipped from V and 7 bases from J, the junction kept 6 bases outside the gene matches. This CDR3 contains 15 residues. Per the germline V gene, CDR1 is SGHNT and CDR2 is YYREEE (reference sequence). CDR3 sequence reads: CASSFRDRGLNEQFF. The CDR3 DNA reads TGTGCCAGCAGCTTCCGGGACAGGGGTTTGAATGAGCAGTTCTTC. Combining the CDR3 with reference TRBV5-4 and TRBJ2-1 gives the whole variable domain ETGVTQSPTHLIKTRGQQVTLRCSSQSGHNTVSWYQQALGQGPQFIFQYYREEENGRGNFPPRFSGLQFPNYSSELNVNALELDDSALYLCASSFRDRGLNEQFFGPGTRLTVL.

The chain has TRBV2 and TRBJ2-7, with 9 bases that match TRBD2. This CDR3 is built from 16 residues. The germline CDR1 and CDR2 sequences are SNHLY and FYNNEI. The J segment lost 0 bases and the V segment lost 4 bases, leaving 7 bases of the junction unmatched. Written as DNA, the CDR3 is TGTGCCAGCAGTGCCTTAAGCGGGGGGATCTCCTACGAGCAGTACTTC. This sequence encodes CASSALSGGISYEQYF.

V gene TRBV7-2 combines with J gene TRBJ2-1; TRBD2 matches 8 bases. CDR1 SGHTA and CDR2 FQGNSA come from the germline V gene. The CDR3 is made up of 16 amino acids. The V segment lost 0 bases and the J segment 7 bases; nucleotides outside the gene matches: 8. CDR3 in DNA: TGTGCCAGCAGCTTAGCCCCAGCGGGGGCGGGGAATGAGCAGTTCTTC. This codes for CASSLAPAGAGNEQFF. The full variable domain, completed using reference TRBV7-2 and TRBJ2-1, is GAGVSQSPSNKVTEKGKDVELRCDPISGHTALYWYRQSLGQGLEFLIYFQGNSAPDKSGLPSDRFSAERTGGSVSTLTIQRTQQEDSAVYLCASSLAPAGAGNEQFFGPGTRLTVL.

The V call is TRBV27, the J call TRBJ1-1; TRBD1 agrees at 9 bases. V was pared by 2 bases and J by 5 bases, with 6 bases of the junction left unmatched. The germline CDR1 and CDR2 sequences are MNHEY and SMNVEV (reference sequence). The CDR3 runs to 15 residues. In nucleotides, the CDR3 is TGTGCCAGCAGTTTAGGGGAGACAGGGGGGACTGAAGCTTTCTTT. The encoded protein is CASSLGETGGTEAFF.

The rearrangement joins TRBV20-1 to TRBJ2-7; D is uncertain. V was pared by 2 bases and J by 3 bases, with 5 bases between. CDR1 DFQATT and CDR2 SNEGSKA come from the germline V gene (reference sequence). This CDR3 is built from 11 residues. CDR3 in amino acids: CSARNLYEQYF. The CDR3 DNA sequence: TGCAGTGCTAGAAATCTCTACGAGCAGTACTTC.

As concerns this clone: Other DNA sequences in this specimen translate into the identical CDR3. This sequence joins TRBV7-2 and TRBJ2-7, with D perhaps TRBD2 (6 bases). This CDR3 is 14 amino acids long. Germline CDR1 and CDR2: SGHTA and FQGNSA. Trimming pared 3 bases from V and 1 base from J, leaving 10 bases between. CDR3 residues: CASSLGGGSYEQYF. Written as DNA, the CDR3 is TGTGCCAGCAGCTTGGGTGGGGGGTCCTACGAGCAGTACTTC.

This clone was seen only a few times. CDR3 sequence: CASSLSNRVLVGYTF. DNA for the CDR3: TGTGCCAGCAGTTTATCCAACAGGGTACTGGTTGGCTACACCTTC. The chain couples TRBV28 to TRBJ1-2, with D possibly matching TRBD1 (6 bases). The CDR3 totals 15 residues. Germline CDR1 is MDHEN and CDR2 is SYDVKM. The V gene lost 1 base and the J gene lost 7 bases, with 16 bases spanning the gap.

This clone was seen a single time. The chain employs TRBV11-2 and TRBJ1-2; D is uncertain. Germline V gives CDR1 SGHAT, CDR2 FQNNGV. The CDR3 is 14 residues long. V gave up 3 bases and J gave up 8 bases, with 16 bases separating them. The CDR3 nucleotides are TGTGCCAGCAGCTTTTTCGGACTCACGGGGGGCTACACCTTC. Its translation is CASSFFGLTGGYTF.

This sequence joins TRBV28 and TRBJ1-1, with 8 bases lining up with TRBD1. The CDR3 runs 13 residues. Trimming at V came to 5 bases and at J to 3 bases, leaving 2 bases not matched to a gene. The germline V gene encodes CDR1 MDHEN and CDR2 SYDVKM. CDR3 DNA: TGTGCCAGCAGTGGACAGGGAGACACTGAAGCTTTCTTT. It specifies CASSGQGDTEAFF.

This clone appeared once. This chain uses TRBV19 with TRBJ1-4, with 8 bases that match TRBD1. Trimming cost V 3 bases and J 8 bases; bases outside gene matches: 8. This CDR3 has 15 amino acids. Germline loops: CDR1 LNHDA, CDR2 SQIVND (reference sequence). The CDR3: CASSILQGVNEKLFF. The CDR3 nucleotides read TGTGCCAGTAGTATTTTACAGGGGGTAAACGAAAAACTGTTTTTT.

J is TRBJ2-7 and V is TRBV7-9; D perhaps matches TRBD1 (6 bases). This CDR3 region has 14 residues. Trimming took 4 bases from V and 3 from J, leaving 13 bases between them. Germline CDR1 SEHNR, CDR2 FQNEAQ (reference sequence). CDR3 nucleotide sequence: TGTGCCAGCAGCTCGAGGACAGCTCACTACGAGCAGTACTTC. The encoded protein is CASSSRTAHYEQYF.

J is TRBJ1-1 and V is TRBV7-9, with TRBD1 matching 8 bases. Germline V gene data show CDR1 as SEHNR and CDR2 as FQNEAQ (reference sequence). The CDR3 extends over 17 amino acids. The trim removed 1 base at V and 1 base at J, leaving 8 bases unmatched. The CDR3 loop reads CASSLGLQGVSNTEAFF. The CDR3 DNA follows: TGTGCCAGCAGCTTAGGTCTACAGGGGGTTTCGAACACTGAAGCTTTCTTT. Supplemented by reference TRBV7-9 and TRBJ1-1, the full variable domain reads DTGVSQNPRHKITKRGQNVTFRCDPISEHNRLYWYRQTLGQGPEFLTYFQNEAQLEKSRLLSDRFSAERPKGSFSTLEIQRTEQGDSAMYLCASSLGLQGVSNTEAFFGQGTRLTVV.

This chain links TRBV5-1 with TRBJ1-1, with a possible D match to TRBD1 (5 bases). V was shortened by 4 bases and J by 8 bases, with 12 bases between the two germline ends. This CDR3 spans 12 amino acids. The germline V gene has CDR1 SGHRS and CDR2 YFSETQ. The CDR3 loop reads CASSLGHSEAFF. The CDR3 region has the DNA TGCGCCAGCAGCCTGGGGCATTCAGAAGCTTTCTTT.